These T cell receptor beta chains were read from a single sample in a study of shared clonotypes between healthy human individuals. Profiling relied on immunoSEQ multiplex PCR, and the TCRdb table lists in-frame clones only, not all of them. The repertoire includes 1.4 million to 1.5 million clones, approximately 97% of them detected once, and approximately 1% sits in the top ten. The sequenced material came from naive CD4+ T cells sorted from blood. All receptors derive from a man aged 25 to 45 in good health. The CDR3 runs from the conserved cysteine through the conserved F or W. A D gene is named only where the DNA matches it firmly. Only some rows state a clone size, as once, few, many or a class for expanded clones.

j_call: TRBJ2-1
clone_size: .
d_call: TRBD2
v_call: TRBV27
cdr3_nt: TGTGCCAGCAGTTTCTCTCTCTTAGCGGGAGTCTACAATGAGCAGTTCTTC
cdr3_aa: CASSFSLLAGVYNEQFF

j_call: TRBJ2-7
clone_size: .
d_call: TRBD2
v_call: TRBV19
cdr3_nt: TGTGCCAGTAGTCCTCTCCTGGTAGCGGGAGTAACCTACGAGCAGTACTTC
cdr3_aa: CASSPLLVAGVTYEQYF

j_call: TRBJ1-1
clone_size: .
d_call: .
v_call: TRBV14
cdr3_nt: TGTGCCAGCAGCCAAGATTTCAAGGGGCGCCCTAGGAACACTGAAGCTTTCTTT
cdr3_aa: CASSQDFKGRPRNTEAFF

j_call: TRBJ2-2
clone_size: .
d_call: .
v_call: TRBV7-3
cdr3_nt: TGTGCCAGCAGCGTAACGAACACCGGGGAGCTGTTTTTT
cdr3_aa: CASSVTNTGELFF

j_call: TRBJ2-7
clone_size: .
d_call: .
v_call: TRBV7-9
cdr3_nt: TGTGCCAGCAGCTTTCGGGGCCACGAGCAGTACTTC
cdr3_aa: CASSFRGHEQYF

j_call: TRBJ2-7
clone_size: .
d_call: TRBD2
v_call: TRBV28
cdr3_nt: TGTGCCAGCAGTTTCCTTCTCCAACTAGCGGGTAGCTCCTACGAGCAGTACTTC
cdr3_aa: CASSFLLQLAGSSYEQYF

j_call: TRBJ2-7
clone_size: .
d_call: .
v_call: TRBV28
cdr3_nt: TGTGCCAGCAGACCGGGACAAAATCTCTACGAGCAGTACTTC
cdr3_aa: CASRPGQNLYEQYF

j_call: TRBJ2-3
clone_size: .
d_call: .
v_call: TRBV5-1
cdr3_nt: TGCGCCAGCAGCTTTCGGACTAGCACAGATACGCAGTATTTT
cdr3_aa: CASSFRTSTDTQYF

j_call: TRBJ1-5
clone_size: .
d_call: .
v_call: TRBV28
cdr3_nt: TGTGCCAGCACTAGCAATCAGCCCCAGCATTTT
cdr3_aa: CASTSNQPQHF

j_call: TRBJ2-2
clone_size: .
d_call: .
v_call: TRBV7-6
cdr3_nt: TGTGCCAGCGGGGTAACCTCGGTAGGGGAGCTGTTTTTT
cdr3_aa: CASGVTSVGELFF

j_call: TRBJ1-4
clone_size: .
d_call: .
v_call: TRBV30
cdr3_nt: TGTGCCTGGAGCCGGCAGTCTAATGAAAAACTGTTTTTT
cdr3_aa: CAWSRQSNEKLFF

j_call: TRBJ2-1
clone_size: .
d_call: .
v_call: TRBV19
cdr3_nt: TGTGCCAGTAGTATAGCGGGAGTTGGTGAGCAGTTCTTC
cdr3_aa: CASSIAGVGEQFF

j_call: TRBJ2-7
clone_size: .
d_call: .
v_call: TRBV7-2
cdr3_nt: TGTGCCAGCAGCTTAAGTCAGAACTCCTACGAGCAGTACTTC
cdr3_aa: CASSLSQNSYEQYF

j_call: TRBJ2-5
clone_size: .
d_call: TRBD2
v_call: TRBV5-4
cdr3_nt: TGTGCCAGCAGCTTGAGAGCGGGAGGGCCTAAGGAGACCCAGTACTTC
cdr3_aa: CASSLRAGGPKETQYF

j_call: TRBJ1-5
clone_size: .
d_call: TRBD1
v_call: TRBV7-2
cdr3_nt: TGTGCCAGCAGCCTACAGGGGCCCCCCAATCAGCCCCAGCATTTT
cdr3_aa: CASSLQGPPNQPQHF

j_call: TRBJ2-2
clone_size: .
d_call: .
v_call: TRBV5-4
cdr3_nt: TGTGCCAGCAGCTCTTCTCCTAAGCTTAGGGACACCGGGGAGCTGTTTTTT
cdr3_aa: CASSSSPKLRDTGELFF

j_call: TRBJ2-1
clone_size: .
d_call: .
v_call: TRBV11-3
cdr3_nt: TGTGCCAGCAGCTTCAGCGGATCCTACAATGAGCAGTTCTTC
cdr3_aa: CASSFSGSYNEQFF

j_call: TRBJ1-5
clone_size: .
d_call: .
v_call: TRBV18
cdr3_nt: TGTGCCAGCTCACCAGGCGGTTATAGCAATCAGCCCCAGCATTTT
cdr3_aa: CASSPGGYSNQPQHF

j_call: TRBJ2-3
clone_size: .
d_call: TRBD2
v_call: TRBV7-3
cdr3_nt: TGTGCCAGCAGCGCCCTAGCGGGAGGTTCCACAGATACGCAGTATTTT
cdr3_aa: CASSALAGGSTDTQYF

j_call: TRBJ2-5
clone_size: .
d_call: .
v_call: TRBV10-1
cdr3_nt: TGCGCCAGCAGTGAAACCGTTTTGGAGACCCAGTACTTC
cdr3_aa: CASSETVLETQYF

j_call: TRBJ2-2
clone_size: .
d_call: .
v_call: TRBV6-6
cdr3_nt: TGTGCCAGCAGTTCAAGACTAGTACCCGGGGAGCTGTTTTTT
cdr3_aa: CASSSRLVPGELFF

j_call: TRBJ1-3
clone_size: .
d_call: .
v_call: TRBV5-4
cdr3_nt: TGTGCCAGCAGCACGCGGAGCTCTGGAAACACCATATATTTT
cdr3_aa: CASSTRSSGNTIYF

j_call: TRBJ2-3
clone_size: few
d_call: TRBD2
v_call: TRBV13
cdr3_nt: TGTGCCAGCAGCTTAACTAGCGGGAGTTATACGCAGTATTTT
cdr3_aa: CASSLTSGSYTQYF

j_call: TRBJ2-1
clone_size: .
d_call: TRBD1
v_call: TRBV29-1
cdr3_nt: TGCAGCGGGGAGGGACAGGGGGCGAACCCGTTCTTC
cdr3_aa: CSGEGQGANPFF

j_call: TRBJ2-7
clone_size: .
d_call: .
v_call: TRBV6-1
cdr3_nt: TGTGCCAGCACCTGGTCGAACGAGCAGTACTTC
cdr3_aa: CASTWSNEQYF

j_call: TRBJ2-2
clone_size: .
d_call: TRBD1
v_call: TRBV6-1
cdr3_nt: TGTGCCAGCAGACGGGACAGGATTGAGGCCGGGGAGCTGTTTTTT
cdr3_aa: CASRRDRIEAGELFF

j_call: TRBJ2-7
clone_size: .
d_call: .
v_call: TRBV7-9
cdr3_nt: TGTGCCAGCAGCTTAAGGGGGACGGCTTACGAGCAGTACTTC
cdr3_aa: CASSLRGTAYEQYF

j_call: TRBJ2-5
clone_size: .
d_call: .
v_call: TRBV5-1
cdr3_nt: TGCGCCAGCAGCGGCGGCGGGACGTACCAAGAGACCCAGTACTTC
cdr3_aa: CASSGGGTYQETQYF

j_call: TRBJ2-1
clone_size: .
d_call: TRBD2
v_call: TRBV19
cdr3_nt: TGTGCCAGTAGTATAGGGGCTAGCGGGATACACAATGAGCAGTTCTTC
cdr3_aa: CASSIGASGIHNEQFF

j_call: TRBJ1-2
clone_size: .
d_call: .
v_call: TRBV5-4
cdr3_nt: TGTGCCAGCAGCGCGGAGAGAGGCTATGGCTACACCTTC
cdr3_aa: CASSAERGYGYTF

j_call: TRBJ2-1
clone_size: .
d_call: .
v_call: TRBV12-5
cdr3_nt: TGTGCTAGTGCTAAGGCAGGGTCCCTCTACAATGAGCAGTTCTTC
cdr3_aa: CASAKAGSLYNEQFF

j_call: TRBJ1-5
clone_size: .
d_call: .
v_call: TRBV5-6
cdr3_nt: TGTGCCAGCAGCCACGCCGGGACCGAGATTCAGCATTTT
cdr3_aa: CASSHAGTEIQHF

j_call: TRBJ2-7
clone_size: .
d_call: TRBD1
v_call: TRBV6-5
cdr3_nt: TGTGCCAGCAGTTATTCCCCCGACAGGGGAGGCGAGCAGTACTTC
cdr3_aa: CASSYSPDRGGEQYF

j_call: TRBJ1-4
clone_size: .
d_call: .
v_call: TRBV9
cdr3_nt: TGTGCCAGCAGCGCAAGGCGAGGGGGGCCATCTAATGAAAAACTGTTTTTT
cdr3_aa: CASSARRGGPSNEKLFF

j_call: TRBJ2-6
clone_size: .
d_call: .
v_call: TRBV28
cdr3_nt: TGTGCCACCTCCTGGCCCGGGGCCAACGTCCTGACTTTC
cdr3_aa: CATSWPGANVLTF

j_call: TRBJ2-7
clone_size: .
d_call: .
v_call: TRBV10-3
cdr3_nt: TGTGCCATCAGGAGGGATACGGTCTCCTACGAGCAGTACTTC
cdr3_aa: CAIRRDTVSYEQYF

j_call: TRBJ2-3
clone_size: .
d_call: TRBD2
v_call: TRBV5-4
cdr3_nt: TGTGCCAGCACAAAGACTAGCTCGGCGGCAGATACGCAGTATTTT
cdr3_aa: CASTKTSSAADTQYF

j_call: TRBJ2-1
clone_size: .
d_call: TRBD1
v_call: TRBV6-5
cdr3_nt: TGTGCCAGCGGACAGGGGGCTAGCAATGAGCAGTTCTTC
cdr3_aa: CASGQGASNEQFF

j_call: TRBJ2-7
clone_size: .
d_call: TRBD1
v_call: TRBV6-1
cdr3_nt: TGTGCCAGCAGTGCGAGATTTCCGGGACAGGGCCACGAGCAGTACTTC
cdr3_aa: CASSARFPGQGHEQYF

j_call: TRBJ2-1
clone_size: .
d_call: TRBD2
v_call: TRBV2
cdr3_nt: TGTGCCAGCGTGCGACTACTAGCGGACTACAATGAGCAGTTCTTC
cdr3_aa: CASVRLLADYNEQFF

j_call: TRBJ1-5
clone_size: .
d_call: .
v_call: TRBV27
cdr3_nt: TGTGCCAGCAGTCCGCGATTTGGGTTCAGCAATCAGCCCCAGCATTTT
cdr3_aa: CASSPRFGFSNQPQHF

j_call: TRBJ1-4
clone_size: .
d_call: .
v_call: TRBV6-6
cdr3_nt: TGTGCCAGCAGATTAGACGGAGCAACTAATGAAAAACTGTTTTTT
cdr3_aa: CASRLDGATNEKLFF

j_call: TRBJ2-1
clone_size: .
d_call: TRBD1
v_call: TRBV7-2
cdr3_nt: TGTGCCAGCAAGTCAGGGGGCCCCGTCTATGAGCAGTTCTTC
cdr3_aa: CASKSGGPVYEQFF

j_call: TRBJ2-7
clone_size: .
d_call: .
v_call: TRBV6-1
cdr3_nt: TGTGCCAGCAGTTGGGGTTACGAGCAGTACTTC
cdr3_aa: CASSWGYEQYF

j_call: TRBJ2-1
clone_size: .
d_call: TRBD2
v_call: TRBV11-2
cdr3_nt: TGTGCCAGCAGCTCGGGACTAGCGGGAGGCAATGAGCAGTTCTTC
cdr3_aa: CASSSGLAGGNEQFF

j_call: TRBJ2-7
clone_size: .
d_call: TRBD2
v_call: TRBV27
cdr3_nt: TGTGCCAGCAGAGGGCAGCAGGCTAGCGGGAGTATTGGGGCCTACGAGCAGTACTTC
cdr3_aa: CASRGQQASGSIGAYEQYF

j_call: TRBJ2-1
clone_size: .
d_call: .
v_call: TRBV11-2
cdr3_nt: TGTGCCAGCAGCTTAGCGGGAGCATTAAATGAGCAGTTCTTC
cdr3_aa: CASSLAGALNEQFF

j_call: TRBJ2-3
clone_size: .
d_call: .
v_call: TRBV27
cdr3_nt: TGTGCCAGCAGTTCCTCAAGCGGGAGCACAGATACGCAGTATTTT
cdr3_aa: CASSSSSGSTDTQYF

j_call: TRBJ1-1
clone_size: .
d_call: .
v_call: TRBV6-5
cdr3_nt: TGTGCCAGCAGTAAACAACTCGGCACTGAAGCTTTCTTT
cdr3_aa: CASSKQLGTEAFF

j_call: TRBJ1-1
clone_size: .
d_call: .
v_call: TRBV15
cdr3_nt: TGTGCCACCAGCACCCGACTAAGCACTGAAGCTTTCTTT
cdr3_aa: CATSTRLSTEAFF

j_call: TRBJ2-3
clone_size: .
d_call: TRBD2
v_call: TRBV7-3
cdr3_nt: TGTGCCAGCAGCTTAGGAAAACTAGCGGGATCGGATACGCAGTATTTT
cdr3_aa: CASSLGKLAGSDTQYF